The 16 T cell receptor beta chains in this list originate from one sample, sequenced in a study of monozygotic twins with inflammatory bowel disease. TCRdb re-called the 5' RACE reads and shows each CDR3 protein once, DNA omitted. Recorded for this sample: 300,000 to 400,000 distinct CDR3 sequences. The sample was blood. These receptors came from a human donor with ulcerative colitis or Crohn's disease, or a healthy co-twin of an affected twin (not recorded which).

The chain uses TRBV5-1 and TRBJ1-3; TCRdb names TRBD1, which stays unverified in the absence of DNA. Germline V lookup: CDR1 SGHRS, CDR2 YFSETQ. This CDR3 spans 15 amino acids. The CDR3 is CASSGGTVSGNTIYF.

The gene calls are TRBV7-9 and TRBJ2-4. The CDR3 runs to 16 residues. Germline values: CDR1 SEHNR, CDR2 FQNEAQ (reference sequence). CDR3 loop: CASSLVSAHEKNIQYF.

J is TRBJ1-1 and V is TRBV15; lacking DNA, the TRBD1 call made by TCRdb goes unchecked. In germline, CDR1 is LNHNV, CDR2 YYDKDF (reference sequence). CDR3 size: 15 residues. The CDR3 loop reads CATSRGGVGDTEAFF.

The chain joins TRBV11-2 to TRBJ1-1; no DNA is available, so the TRBD1 call from TCRdb remains unchecked. From germline, CDR1 is SGHAT and CDR2 FQNNGV. The CDR3 has 15 amino acids. The CDR3 protein is CASIKGPKMNTEAFF.

CDR3 in amino acids: CASRDSTMNTEAFF. The chain uses TRBV6-5 and TRBJ1-1. The CDR3 has 14 amino acids. Germline V lookup: CDR1 MNHEY, CDR2 SVGAGI.

The chain joins TRBV5-1 to TRBJ1-1. Germline V CDR1 and CDR2: SGHRS, YFSETQ. The CDR3 has 15 amino acids. CDR3 loop: CASSLSGPQNTEAFF.

The chain joins TRBV10-3 to TRBJ2-4; TCRdb picks TRBD1, but there is no DNA to check that call. The CDR3 is made up of 15 amino acids. CDR1 is ENHRY and CDR2 is SYGVKD in the germline V gene. CDR3 sequence reads: CAISPQGAARNIQYF.

The rearrangement links TRBV28 to TRBJ2-4; TCRdb calls TRBD1, which cannot be checked without DNA. Germline V CDR1 and CDR2: MDHEN, SYDVKM. This CDR3 comprises 12 residues. The CDR3 reads CASGHQTGMQYF. Full variable domain (rest looked up from reference TRBV28 and TRBJ2-4): DVKVTQSSRYLVKRTGEKVFLECVQDMDHENMFWYRQDPGLGLRLIYFSYDVKMKEKGDIPEGYSVSREKKERFSLILESASTNQTSMYLCASGHQTGMQYFGAGTRLSVL.

This sequence joins TRBV7-3 and TRBJ1-1; TCRdb gives TRBD1 as the D gene, but with no DNA this cannot be confirmed. This CDR3 spans 15 amino acids. Germline V gene data show CDR1 as SGHTA and CDR2 as FQGTGA. CDR3 loop: CASSSDGTVNTEAFF.

The genes are TRBV20-1 and TRBJ2-1; absent DNA, TCRdb's TRBD1 call cannot be checked. The CDR3 contains 14 residues. In germline, CDR1 is DFQATT, CDR2 SNEGSKA (reference sequence). Here the CDR3 reads CSATDRRSLDEQFF.

V usage is TRBV28 and J usage is TRBJ2-3. CDR1 and CDR2 from the germline V gene are MDHEN and SYDVKM. This CDR3 is 15 amino acids long. The CDR3 loop is CASSLLGASTDTQYF.

The chain employs TRBV7-2 and TRBJ2-7. The CDR3 length is 14 residues. Germline CDR1 and CDR2: SGHTA and FQGNSA. The CDR3 loop is CASSLSGRYYEQYF.

The chain links TRBV5-1 to TRBJ2-4; without DNA, the TCRdb call of TRBD1 cannot be checked. Germline V CDR1 and CDR2: SGHRS, YFSETQ. The CDR3 is made up of 17 amino acids. The CDR3 sequence: CASSLDGGGLAKNIQYF.

The J gene is TRBJ2-1, the V gene TRBV4-2. Per the germline V gene, CDR1 is LGHNA and CDR2 is YNFKEQ. The CDR3 totals 17 residues. CDR3 protein: CASSQDYTVSSYNEQFF.

The chain links TRBV5-1 to TRBJ1-6; the D gene TCRdb calls, TRBD1, cannot be checked with no DNA. The CDR3 contains 16 residues. Per the germline V gene, CDR1 is SGHRS and CDR2 is YFSETQ. The CDR3 sequence is CASSLANRGISSPLHF.

The chain couples TRBV20-1 to TRBJ2-1; the TCRdb D gene call, TRBD1, has no DNA to confirm it. The CDR3 covers 14 residues. The germline gives CDR1 DFQATT, CDR2 SNEGSKA (reference sequence). CDR3 loop: CSDRGGVGNNEQFF.